What follows are 26 T cell receptor beta chains derived from one specimen sequenced in a study of T-cell reconstitution after alpha-beta-depleted transplantation in children. Library preparation (for TCRbeta) was performed with unique molecular identifiers. TCRdb passed the PCR reads through MiXCR, listing each CDR3 protein once. This table holds about 440,000 distinct CDR3 sequences, 43% found once. The material sequenced was PBMCs, taken before TCRalphabeta/CD19-depleted stem cell transplant. The source of these receptors is a girl aged 2-10 years with aplastic anemia, due to receive a stem cell transplant.

The rearrangement joins TRBV6-4 to TRBJ2-2; no reliable D call. CDR3 length: 13 amino acids. V was trimmed by 6 bases and J by 4 bases, leaving 9 bases between them. The V gene's germline CDR1 is MRHNA and CDR2 SNTAGT. In DNA form, the CDR3 reads TGTGCCAGCAGACCTAGGGCCACCGGGGAGCTGTTTTTT. Translating gives CASRPRATGELFF.

Details on this clonotype: A much larger clone is a single base away; this may be a read error. V and J are TRBV11-1 and TRBJ2-1, with 12 bases identical to TRBD2. CDR3 length equals 18 residues. Germline V lookup: CDR1 SGHAT, CDR2 FQDESV (reference sequence). CDR3 DNA: TGTGCCAGCAGCTCAAAGGCGCTAGCGGGAGGGCCTTGGAATGAGCGGTTCTTC. This encodes CASSSKALAGGPWNERFF. Drawing the rest from reference TRBV11-1 and TRBJ2-1, the complete variable domain is EAEVAQSPRYKITEKSQAVAFWCDPISGHATLYWYRQILGQGPELLVQFQDESVVDDSQLPKDRFSAERLKGVDSTLKIQPAELGDSAMYLCASSSKALAGGPWNERFFGPGTRLTVL.

V gene TRBV9 combines with J gene TRBJ2-1; no firm D call. Deletions cut 4 bases from V and 2 bases from J, with 10 bases between. This CDR3 has 14 residues. CDR1 and CDR2 from the germline V gene are SGDLS and YYNGEE. Here the CDR3 DNA reads TGTGCCAGCAGCCCCCGCTCCACCTACAATGAGCAGTTCTTC. It specifies CASSPRSTYNEQFF.

This clonotype was found many times. CDR3 bases: TGCGCCAGCAGCTTGTGGGCAGGGCCGGGGAATGAGCAGTTCTTC. Amino acid sequence: CASSLWAGPGNEQFF. J is TRBJ2-1 and V is TRBV5-1; TRBD1 or TRBD2 may be the D gene (5 bases each). Trimming pared 1 base from V and 7 bases from J, leaving 15 bases between. Germline CDR1 and CDR2: SGHRS and YFSETQ. The CDR3 is 15 residues long.

This clonotype was picked up many times. The chain joins TRBV7-9 to TRBJ1-2, with 10 bases aligning to TRBD1. The CDR3 spans 17 residues. The trim removed 0 bases at V and 0 bases at J, leaving 4 bases unmatched. Germline V gene lookup returns CDR1 SEHNR and CDR2 FQNEAQ (reference sequence). This CDR3 is CASSLASGTGANYGYTF. CDR3 DNA sequence: TGTGCCAGCAGCTTAGCATCGGGGACAGGGGCTAACTATGGCTACACCTTC.

This clonotype was seen a handful of times. V gene TRBV20-1 combines with J gene TRBJ2-3, with D possibly matching TRBD1 (5 bases). Germline values: CDR1 DFQATT, CDR2 SNEGSKA (reference sequence). The V and J ends lost 3 bases and 1 base respectively, with 14 bases between them. This CDR3 region has 15 residues. The CDR3 DNA reads TGCAGTGCTAGTCCTCAGGGCTCTCGCACAGATACGCAGTATTTT. Protein: CSASPQGSRTDTQYF.

V is TRBV28 and J is TRBJ2-1; D possibly corresponds to TRBD1 (6 bases). CDR1 and CDR2 (germline): MDHEN, SYDVKM. The V end lost 2 bases, the J end lost 3 bases, and 11 bases lay between the germline ends. CDR3 length: 15 amino acids. CDR3 sequence reads: CASSLPQGFYNEQFF. The CDR3 DNA reads as TGTGCCAGCAGTTTACCACAGGGATTCTACAATGAGCAGTTCTTC. Full variable domain (remainder filled in from reference TRBV28 and TRBJ2-1): DVKVTQSSRYLVKRTGEKVFLECVQDMDHENMFWYRQDPGLGLRLIYFSYDVKMKEKGDIPEGYSVSREKKERFSLILESASTNQTSMYLCASSLPQGFYNEQFFGPGTRLTVL.

The J gene is TRBJ2-7, the V gene TRBV5-1; the match to TRBD1 covers 8 bases. The CDR3 has 15 residues. V lost 4 bases, J lost 0 bases, and 6 bases stayed unmatched. In germline, CDR1 is SGHRS, CDR2 YFSETQ. CDR3 protein: CASSPRQGTSYEQYF. The DNA for the CDR3 is TGCGCCAGCAGCCCTAGACAGGGGACCTCCTACGAGCAGTACTTC.

A remark on this clonotype: This may come from a read error, since a much larger clone is one base off. The chain carries TRBV5-1 and TRBJ1-1; possible D gene TRBD1, 5 bases. Trimming left V 1 base short and J 1 base short, with 8 bases between. Germline values: CDR1 SGHRS, CDR2 YFSETQ. CDR3 length: 14 residues. CDR3 in DNA: TGCGCCAGCAGCTTGTGGCAGGGGAACACTGAAGCTTTCTTT. Translating gives CASSLWQGNTEAFF.

This clonotype was detected ten times or more. The CDR3 DNA is TGTGCCATCAGTGAGAGGGGAGAGACCCAGTACTTC. Translated: CAISERGETQYF. The chain combines TRBV10-3 with TRBJ2-5; D might be TRBD1 (5 bases). This CDR3 contains 12 residues. With 2 bases removed from V and 4 bases from J, the gap between germline ends came to 5 bases. The germline V gene encodes CDR1 ENHRY and CDR2 SYGVKD.

This chain links TRBV20-1 with TRBJ2-3, with a possible D match to TRBD2 (5 bases). This CDR3 spans 14 amino acids. Trimming cost V 2 bases and J 1 base, with 10 bases left between them. The germline V gene has CDR1 DFQATT and CDR2 SNEGSKA (reference sequence). CDR3 in DNA: TGCAGTGCTAGATCGAGGGCACGCACAGATACGCAGTATTTT. Amino acid sequence: CSARSRARTDTQYF.

This chain links TRBV7-3 with TRBJ1-2; D call uncertain. CDR1 SGHTA and CDR2 FQGTGA come from the germline V gene. CDR3 size: 16 residues. Trimming took off 5 bases at V and 3 bases at J, with 19 bases between the two ends. DNA for the CDR3: TGTGCCAGCAGCCCCCGCGGGAGGTACTTAGACTATGGCTACACCTTC. It yields the protein CASSPRGRYLDYGYTF.

The V gene is TRBV7-8, the J gene TRBJ2-7; TRBD1 agrees at 9 bases. Germline CDR1 SGHVS, CDR2 FQNEAQ. V gave up 8 bases and J gave up 5 bases; unmatched junction bases: 10. The CDR3 has 14 residues. CDR3 nucleotides: TGTGCCAGCGGCTATAGTGGGACAGGGAACGAGCAGTACTTC. Amino acids: CASGYSGTGNEQYF.

Ten or more counts support this clonotype. The CDR3 nucleotides are TGTGCCAGCAGGTTTGTAGGCACAGATACGCAGTATTTT. Protein product: CASRFVGTDTQYF. The gene calls are TRBV12-3 or TRBV12-4 and TRBJ2-3, with D unresolved. Trimming cost V 6 bases and J 1 base, with 8 bases left between them. The CDR3 runs to 13 residues.

The chain combines TRBV5-1 with TRBJ2-1; TRBD1 agrees at 7 bases. The CDR3 extends over 16 amino acids. Germline CDR1 SGHRS, CDR2 YFSETQ. Trimming removed 4 bases from V and 4 bases from J; junction bases left unmatched: 11. CDR3 in amino acids: CASSNRQGVGYNEQFF. CDR3 bases: TGCGCCAGCAGCAACCGACAGGGTGTTGGGTACAATGAGCAGTTCTTC.

The J gene is TRBJ2-1, the V gene TRBV7-9; weak D call: TRBD1 (6 bases). Between the trimmed V and J ends, which lost 0 bases and 13 bases, there was a span of 19 bases. CDR3 length: 15 amino acids. The germline CDR1 and CDR2 sequences are SEHNR and FQNEAQ (reference sequence). The CDR3 spells CASSLAVSPGEGQFF. The CDR3, as DNA: TGTGCCAGCAGCTTAGCAGTCTCGCCAGGGGAAGGCCAGTTCTTC.

The chain uses TRBV12-3 or TRBV12-4 and TRBJ2-3, with D unresolved. This CDR3 is 14 amino acids long. V was cut by 3 bases and J by 0 bases, with 7 bases left in between. The CDR3 is CASSFDLSTDTQYF. The CDR3, as DNA: TGTGCCAGCAGTTTTGACCTTAGCACAGATACGCAGTATTTT.

This chain links TRBV28 with TRBJ2-5; 7 nucleotides line up with TRBD2. The CDR3 is made up of 15 amino acids. Trimming removed 4 bases from V and 5 bases from J; junction bases left unmatched: 10. The germline CDR1 and CDR2 sequences are MDHEN and SYDVKM. CDR3 sequence: CASSSQHLGGETQYF. As DNA, the CDR3 is TGTGCCAGCAGTTCCCAGCACCTCGGGGGGGAGACCCAGTACTTC.

This chain uses TRBV7-3 with TRBJ1-2, with TRBD1 matching over 9 bases. From germline, CDR1 is SGHTA and CDR2 FQGTGA. V lost 5 bases, J lost 0 bases, and 16 bases stayed unmatched. The CDR3 has 19 amino acids. The CDR3 coding sequence is TGTGCCAGCAGCCAAATACTCCGGGACAGGGCGGCTGCTAACTATGGCTACACCTTC. Encoded protein: CASSQILRDRAAANYGYTF.

This clonotype appeared a single time. CDR3 sequence: CASSFDASSSYNEQFF. CDR3 in DNA: TGTGCCAGCAGTTTTGACGCATCGAGCTCCTACAATGAGCAGTTCTTC. The V and J genes are TRBV6-5 and TRBJ2-1; no definite D call. V was pared by 4 bases and J by 0 bases, with 13 bases between. CDR3 length: 16 amino acids. Germline CDR1 and CDR2: MNHEY and SVGAGI.

The chain recombines TRBV5-6 with TRBJ2-6; no firm D call. The V gene lost 0 bases and the J gene lost 2 bases, with 9 bases spanning the gap. CDR1 and CDR2 from the germline V gene are SGHDT and YYEEEE. The CDR3 is made up of 16 amino acids. The CDR3 reads CASSLVPGPGANVLTF. CDR3 DNA sequence: TGTGCCAGCAGCTTGGTTCCAGGCCCTGGGGCCAACGTCCTGACTTTC.

The gene calls are TRBV20-1 and TRBJ2-7; 7 bases line up with TRBD2. The CDR3 runs 15 residues. CDR1 is DFQATT, CDR2 SNEGSKA, per germline (reference sequence). V lost 0 bases, J lost 3 bases, and 8 bases stayed unmatched. The CDR3 loop reads CSARDLGGSRYEQYF. The CDR3 DNA follows: TGCAGTGCTAGAGATCTTGGCGGGAGTCGCTACGAGCAGTACTTC.

CDR3 coding DNA: TGTGCCACCAGTGCGCTAGCGGGAAAGGGTGAGCAGTTCTTC. Translating gives CATSALAGKGEQFF. The chain uses TRBV24-1 and TRBJ2-1, with 9 nucleotides matching TRBD2. CDR1 and CDR2 (germline): KGHDR, SFDVKD. V trimming: 5 bases; J trimming: 9 bases; junction bases outside the gene matches: 7. The CDR3 runs 14 residues.

This chain uses TRBV7-2 with TRBJ2-3; D may be TRBD2 (5 bases). The length of the CDR3 is 15 residues. Per the germline V gene, CDR1 is SGHTA and CDR2 is FQGNSA. V was cut by 5 bases and J by 2 bases, with 14 bases left in between. CDR3 DNA: TGTGCCAGCAGCCCACGACTATCCTCCACAGATACGCAGTATTTT. The encoded protein is CASSPRLSSTDTQYF.

Worth noting for this clonotype: The junction differs from germline at one of its ends, possibly a read error. The V call is TRBV20-1, the J call TRBJ2-7; 13 bases are a match to TRBD2. The germline V gene encodes CDR1 DFQATT and CDR2 SNEGSKA (reference sequence). The CDR3 has 17 residues. Here the CDR3 DNA reads TGCTGTGCTAGACCCGGGGGTACTAGCGGGAGGGTCTACGAGCAGTACTTC. It codes for CCARPGGTSGRVYEQYF.

The chain has TRBV29-1 and TRBJ1-4; D is unclear. Trimming took off 7 bases at V and 10 bases at J, with 19 bases between the two ends. Germline CDR1 reads SQVTM; CDR2 reads ANQGSEA. This CDR3 spans 13 amino acids. This chain's CDR3 is CSAPEYGTGKLFF. The DNA for the CDR3 is TGCAGCGCCCCAGAGTACGGCACGGGAAAACTGTTTTTT.